This T cell receptor beta chain emerged from a study of Graves' ophthalmopathy and Graves' hyperthyroidism (dated by TCRdb to 2016 to 2018). Study-level background: Peripheral blood was collected at initial diagnosis, prior to any treatment. In total, around 130 blood samples were TCR-sequenced: roughly 45 ophthalmopathy, roughly 80 hyperthyroidism and some 17 hyperthyroidism-to-ophthalmopathy patients. In more than 5 hyperthyroidism patients, the T-cell repertoire of thyroid tissue was compared with the T-cell repertoire of blood. An independent validation cohort comprised about 20 hyperthyroidism patients and around 16 patients who later progressed from hyperthyroidism to ophthalmopathy. To explore V-J signatures that separate ophthalmopathy from hyperthyroidism, a discovery set of about 96 patients was enrolled, consisting of roughly 45 with ophthalmopathy and roughly 57 with stable hyperthyroidism. The study used signatures of the TCR beta repertoire to tell Graves' ophthalmopathy apart from Graves' hyperthyroidism and to predict which patients would progress to ophthalmopathy. After sampling, hyperthyroidism patients received methimazole starting at 30 mg daily, and ophthalmopathy patients received high-dose intravenous methylprednisolone. What the authors observed across the whole study: Among expanded thyroid clonotypes with frequency above 0.001, most also showed up in blood, which suggests that blood repertoires may reflect the thyroid immune response. In validation, the model predicted ophthalmopathy progression with about 71% sensitivity and 72.22% specificity; 12 predicted patients were CT-confirmed with GO in a median of 6.5 months. In cross-validation, the 13-signature model distinguished ophthalmopathy from stable hyperthyroidism with roughly 90% sensitivity and roughly 81% specificity, and in the test set the corresponding values were around 78% and 73%. No statistical method was used to set the sample size in advance, and the investigators knew which group each participant was assigned to.

TCR beta CDR3 regions were amplified from RNA transcripts for repertoire sequencing. A first-round RT-PCR used HTBI primers with the Qiagen OneStep RT-PCR kit, followed by a second-round multiplex PCR, size selection and purification. Libraries were sequenced paired-end with 100 bp reads on an Illumina HiSeq2000. In the original analysis: Reads were processed with SOAPnuke, discarding reads with adapters, uncalled bases, mean Phred below 15, or no exact constant-primer or identifier match. COPE v1.2.5 was used to merge high-quality paired reads. Each unique nucleotide sequence was treated as a clonotype, and MiTCR v1.1 was used to align the clonotypes to the IMGT TRB V, D and J references. Only V-J combinations with frequency above 0.0001 were analysed, covering over 99% of repertoires. For each V-J combination, a TCR clonal expansion and chaos score was defined as the ratio of F50 clonal expansion to chaos observed in the TCRdist matrix. Welch's t-statistics and random forest were used to reduce features to about a dozen V-J combinations, which were fed into a naive Bayes classifier. The Morisita-Horn index was used to measure how similar the thyroid and blood repertoires were. The public reads were run again by TCRdb, first through fastp at Q25 and then through MiXCR, and only productive beta chains were kept. Rows with one shared CDR3 protein collapse into an entry with the most common genes and DNA. TCRdb, not the original authors, processed these V and J calls. For this sample the table gives hundreds of thousands of distinct CDR3 sequences, of which 45% to 55% were detected only once. The ten most abundant clones make up about half of the sample.

Patients with ophthalmopathy had moderately to severely active disease, with a Clinical Activity Score of 3 or more, a NOSPECS grade of 4 or more, and a disease duration of less than 3 months. Patients with other autoimmune diseases, uncontrolled infections, pregnancy or lactation were excluded from the study. Clinical symptoms, serum thyroxine, TRAb, thyroid ultrasound and orbital computed tomography formed the basis of the diagnosis. Using Ficoll-Paque density gradient centrifugation, PBMCs were isolated from about 9.4 ml of fresh peripheral blood. Trizol reagent was used to extract the total RNA, and its quality was then checked on an Agilent 2100 Bioanalyzer. V is clipped by 1 base and J by 5 bases, and the sequence between their germline boundaries is 13 bases long. Taken from cysteine to phenylalanine, the CDR3 has 14 residues. Only CDR3 DNA is held: 42 bases, read in frame from base 1. The germline V gene gives CDR1 as SGHRS and CDR2 as YFSETQ.

The table lists this clonotype with a few counts. It has no known antigen specificity. Per-nucleotide qualities are absent, and no much larger clonotype sits a single base away. The chain was built from TRBV5-1 and TRBJ2-7; TRBD1 could be the D gene, as 6 bases match. The sequencing input was peripheral blood. The receptor was derived from an adult man with Graves' ophthalmopathy. The CDR3 here reads CASSLTGRGNEQYF. The nucleotide sequence reads TGCGCCAGCAGCTTGACAGGGAGAGGAAACGAGCAGTACTTC.